The rows below give T cell receptor beta chains drawn from one sample of a study of cytomegalovirus exposure and HLA in healthy donors. Using immunoSEQ multiplex PCR, the repertoire was profiled, and TCRdb retains in-frame clones only, with some absent. Among 210,000 or so clones listed, approximately 88% were seen once. Material: PBMCs. These receptors were taken from a boy between 2 and 15 years old in good health and CMV-seronegative. CDR3s include the opening cysteine and the closing phenylalanine or tryptophan. Fields, in order: J gene, V gene, D gene, clone size, CDR3 DNA, CDR3 protein. D genes are given only for firm matches. Clone size is stated in some rows and not others, as once, few, many or a class when expanded.

>TRBJ2-7|TRBV7-9|TRBD1|-
TGTGCCAGCAGCGCGCGACGGGACAGCGTCTACGAGCAGTACTTC
CASSARRDSVYEQYF
>TRBJ1-1|TRBV18|-|-
TGTGCCAGCTCACGAGAGGGGGACACTGAAGCTTTCTTT
CASSREGDTEAFF
>TRBJ2-7|TRBV11-2|TRBD1|-
TGTGCCAGCAGCTTAGATTCAACAGGGGTACCCTACGAGCAGTACTTC
CASSLDSTGVPYEQYF
>TRBJ2-5|TRBV7-6|-|-
TGTGCCAGCAGCCCCCGGGGACTTTTCCAAGAGACCCAGTACTTC
CASSPRGLFQETQYF
>TRBJ1-1|TRBV27|-|-
TGTGCCAGCAGTACGGGGAACACTGAAGCTTTCTTT
CASSTGNTEAFF
>TRBJ2-1|TRBV5-6|-|few
TGTGCCAGCAGCTTGGGCAGGGGCAATGAGCAGTTCTTC
CASSLGRGNEQFF
>TRBJ1-1|TRBV10-1|-|-
TGCGCCAGCAGCCATGGAGAAAACACTGAAGCTTTCTTT
CASSHGENTEAFF
>TRBJ1-5|TRBV4-2|-|few
TGTGCCAGCAGCCAGTTCACGGGTCAGCCCCAGCATTTT
CASSQFTGQPQHF
>TRBJ2-3|TRBV10-3|TRBD2|-
TGTGCCATCAGTGAGAAAAAGCGGGAGGTCCCAGATACGCAGTATTTT
CAISEKKREVPDTQYF
>TRBJ1-2|TRBV6-5|-|few
TGTGCCAGCAGGGGCAGGGAGGCCTATGGCTACACCTTC
CASRGREAYGYTF
>TRBJ2-7|TRBV14|-|-
TGTGCCAGCAGCTTAGCACAGGGCGCTTCTCTCGAGCAGTACTTC
CASSLAQGASLEQYF
>TRBJ2-2|TRBV19|TRBD1|-
TGTGCCAGTACGTCCGGGACAGCGAACACCGGGGAGCTGTTTTTT
CASTSGTANTGELFF
>TRBJ2-1|TRBV19|-|once
TGTGCCAGTAGTATTCAAACCAGGTCCAATGAGCAGTTCTTC
CASSIQTRSNEQFF
>TRBJ2-3|TRBV25-1|-|-
TGTGCCAGCAGTGAACAGGGTAGTCCAGTTACAGATACGCAGTATTTT
CASSEQGSPVTDTQYF
>TRBJ2-3|TRBV4-1|TRBD2|-
TGCGCCAGCAGCCAAGACGGGACTAGCGGGCTTTATAGCACAGATACGCAGTATTTT
CASSQDGTSGLYSTDTQYF
>TRBJ1-4|TRBV30|TRBD1|once
TGTGCCTGGAGCGACAGGGCAACTAATGAAAAACTGTTTTTT
CAWSDRATNEKLFF
>TRBJ2-1|TRBV18|TRBD2|-
TGTGCCAGCTCACCACGAACTAGCGGCCTATTTGAGCAGTTCTTC
CASSPRTSGLFEQFF
>TRBJ2-1|TRBV10-3|-|-
TGTGCCATCAGTGAGCCCCTCTCGGTAAATGAGCAGTTCTTC
CAISEPLSVNEQFF
>TRBJ2-3|TRBV9|-|-
TGTGCCAGCAGCGTAGTAGGCAGGGTGGCAGATACGCAGTATTTT
CASSVVGRVADTQYF
>TRBJ1-2|TRBV5-1|-|-
TGCGCCAGCAGCCCCCTTGAGGCCCCCTCTTACTATGGCTACACCTTC
CASSPLEAPSYYGYTF
>TRBJ1-1|TRBV7-9|-|-
TGTGCCAGCAGCTTCGCCTCTTCGGGCACTGAAGCTTTCTTT
CASSFASSGTEAFF
>TRBJ2-3|TRBV11-2|TRBD2|-
TGTGCCAGCAGCTTAGGTGTGCGGGGGGGCCAAGATACGCAGTATTTT
CASSLGVRGGQDTQYF
>TRBJ1-1|TRBV6-1|-|-
TGTGCCAGCAGTGAACACCTAGAAGACACTGAAGCTTTCTTT
CASSEHLEDTEAFF
>TRBJ2-7|TRBV13|-|once
TGTGCCAGCAGCTTCAGACAGGAGAAGTACTTC
CASSFRQEKYF
>TRBJ1-2|TRBV29-1|-|-
TGCAGCGTTGAACCAAGGCTAGCTAACTATGGCTACACCTTC
CSVEPRLANYGYTF
>TRBJ1-1|TRBV5-4|-|few
TGTGCCAGCAGCTTGGAACAGGGGAACACTGAAGCTTTCTTT
CASSLEQGNTEAFF
>TRBJ1-5|TRBV19|-|-
TGTGCCAGTAGACTATATAGCAATCAGCCCCAGCATTTT
CASRLYSNQPQHF
>TRBJ1-6|TRBV18|-|-
TGTGCCAGCTCACCACCCACCGGTTCACCCCTCCACTTT
CASSPPTGSPLHF
>TRBJ1-2|TRBV19|TRBD1|few
TGTGCCAGTAAGGAGGGCAGGGGGTACTATGGCTACACCTTC
CASKEGRGYYGYTF
>TRBJ2-7|TRBV6-6|TRBD2|-
TGTGCCAGCACTCCCGACGACGGGGGGGTATTAGAGCAGTACTTC
CASTPDDGGVLEQYF
>TRBJ2-5|TRBV4-1|TRBD1|-
TGCGCCAGCAGCCAGGAAGGGACAGTCCAAGAGACCCAGTACTTC
CASSQEGTVQETQYF
>TRBJ2-7|TRBV6-1|TRBD1|few
TGTGCCAGCAGTGAATACGACAGGGGACACGAGCAGTACTTC
CASSEYDRGHEQYF
>TRBJ2-2|TRBV7-2|TRBD2|-
TGTGCCGGCAGCTTCCGGCGGGAGTCCGTCGGGGAGCTGTTTTTT
CAGSFRRESVGELFF
>TRBJ2-2|TRBV4-1|TRBD1|-
TGCGCCAGCAGCCAATCAGGACAGGTCAACACCGGGGAGCTGTTTTTT
CASSQSGQVNTGELFF
>TRBJ2-3|TRBV18|TRBD1|-
TGTGCCAGCTCACTCGGACAGGGGGAGGGAGATACGCAGTATTTT
CASSLGQGEGDTQYF
>TRBJ2-2|TRBV27|TRBD1|-
TGTGCCAGCAGCTGGACAGGGTACAACGGGGAGCTGTTTTTT
CASSWTGYNGELFF
>TRBJ2-1|TRBV5-6|TRBD2|-
TGTGCCAGCAGCTTAACTAGCGGGGGTCAATACAATGAGCAGTTCTTC
CASSLTSGGQYNEQFF
>TRBJ2-1|TRBV5-6|TRBD2|-
TGTGCCAGCAGCTTGGGTGGGGCTAGCGGGAGTATCTACAATGAGCAGTTCTTC
CASSLGGASGSIYNEQFF
>TRBJ1-1|TRBV5-8|TRBD1|-
TGTGCCAGCAGCTTGGTGGGACAGGGGAGCCACACTGAAGCTTTCTTT
CASSLVGQGSHTEAFF
>TRBJ2-7|TRBV14|-|-
TGTGCCAGCAGCCATCGAGGGTACGAGCAGTACTTC
CASSHRGYEQYF
>TRBJ1-4|TRBV27|-|-
TGTGCCAGCACATCAACAGGATCAACTAATGAAAAACTGTTTTTT
CASTSTGSTNEKLFF
>TRBJ2-2|TRBV7-7|TRBD1|-
TGTGCTAGCAGCTTAGAGACAGGGTTACCCGGGGAGCTGTTTTTT
CASSLETGLPGELFF
>TRBJ2-1|TRBV10-1|-|-
TGCGCCAGCAGTGAGGCGGGGAGCCGGGAAGAGCAGTTCTTC
CASSEAGSREEQFF
>TRBJ1-5|TRBV2|-|once
TGTGCCAGCAGTGAAGCATGGGACATCTATCAGCCCCAGCATTTT
CASSEAWDIYQPQHF
>TRBJ1-2|TRBV2|-|-
TGTGCCAGCAGTGAAGCGCTAAGGAGGTGGAGGGGTTCCGGCTATGGCTACACCTTC
CASSEALRRWRGSGYGYTF
>TRBJ2-5|TRBV9|-|-
TGTGCCAGCAGCGTCTATAGCGGCACGAAGACCCAGTACTTC
CASSVYSGTKTQYF
>TRBJ2-3|TRBV30|-|-
TGTGCCTGGAGTGTGGCGGGGACCACAGATACGCAGTATTTT
CAWSVAGTTDTQYF